The rows below give T cell receptor beta chains drawn from one sample of a study of identical twins. TCRdb recomputed calls from the 5' RACE reads with MiXCR, one row per CDR3 protein. This sample has some 710,000 distinct CDR3 sequences; around 5.7% occur once, and the top ten carry approximately 2%. The material sequenced was naive T cells sorted from blood. Receptors were obtained from a man aged 18-30 years in good health. Each CDR3 is given with its conserved first and last residue. D genes are given only for firm matches. The size field is filled for only some rows; it gives once, few, many or a size class.

CDR3 protein	CDR3 DNA	V gene	J gene	clone size	D gene
CASSFGVQETQYF	TGTGCCAGCAGCTTCGGCGTCCAAGAGACCCAGTACTTC	TRBV7-2	TRBJ2-5	many	.
CASSPWTGRDNEQFF	TGTGCCAGCAGCCCCTGGACAGGGAGGGACAATGAGCAGTTCTTC	TRBV28	TRBJ2-1	many	.
CSQLEGGGSEQFF	TGCAGCCAATTGGAAGGTGGGGGAAGTGAGCAGTTCTTC	TRBV29-1	TRBJ2-1	many	.
CSAGTSGLDEQFF	TGCAGTGCAGGGACTAGCGGACTTGATGAGCAGTTCTTC	TRBV20-1	TRBJ2-1	.	TRBD2
CASSFLAGLQETQYF	TGTGCCAGCAGTTTTCTAGCGGGGCTCCAAGAGACCCAGTACTTC	TRBV12-3/TRBV12-4	TRBJ2-5	many	TRBD2
CASSHLGAGQGTGELFF	TGCGCCAGCAGCCACTTAGGGGCCGGTCAGGGGACCGGGGAGCTGTTTTTT	TRBV5-1	TRBJ2-2	many	.
CATRGLSTDTQYF	TGTGCCACCAGGGGGTTAAGCACAGATACGCAGTATTTT	TRBV27	TRBJ2-3	few	TRBD1
CSARVPPGRRVNEQFF	TGCAGTGCTAGAGTACCGCCGGGACGTCGGGTCAATGAGCAGTTCTTC	TRBV20-1	TRBJ2-1	many	.
CASNGFREGEQFF	TGTGCCAGCAACGGCTTTCGGGAAGGTGAGCAGTTCTTC	TRBV28	TRBJ2-1	few	.
CATDPTGDYTSGELFF	TGTGCCACAGACCCGACAGGGGATTATACTTCCGGGGAGCTGTTTTTT	TRBV6-1	TRBJ2-2	many	TRBD1
CASCPTFKGTDTQYF	TGTGCCAGCTGTCCGACCTTTAAGGGTACAGATACGCAGTATTTT	TRBV6-1	TRBJ2-3	many	.
CASSASGSWETQYF	TGTGCCAGCAGTGCCAGCGGGAGCTGGGAGACCCAGTACTTC	TRBV2	TRBJ2-5	many	TRBD2
CSARRGLGHNEQFF	TGCAGTGCTAGAAGGGGGCTTGGACACAATGAGCAGTTCTTC	TRBV20-1	TRBJ2-1	.	TRBD1
CASSMPRGCTDTQYF	TGTGCCAGCAGCATGCCGCGGGGCTGCACAGATACGCAGTATTTT	TRBV21-1	TRBJ2-3	few	.
CASSPPDPGGKETQYF	TGCGCCAGCAGCCCACCTGATCCGGGAGGGAAAGAGACCCAGTACTTC	TRBV4-1	TRBJ2-5	few	TRBD2
CASSTTLGLAGVIFYYEQYF	TGTGCCAGCAGCACAACATTGGGACTAGCGGGAGTGATCTTCTACTACGAGCAGTACTTC	TRBV11-2	TRBJ2-7	few	TRBD2
CASSLVGGPPDTQYF	TGTGCCAGCAGCTTAGTCGGAGGGCCACCAGATACGCAGTATTTT	TRBV11-2	TRBJ2-3	few	.
CASSFSGQNYEQYF	TGTGCCAGCAGTTTTTCGGGACAGAACTACGAGCAGTACTTC	TRBV28	TRBJ2-7	many	TRBD1
CASSDRLVEQFF	TGTGCCAGCAGTGATAGACTAGTGGAGCAGTTCTTC	TRBV2	TRBJ2-1	few	.
CSAVSGRSYNEQFF	TGCAGTGCTGTTAGCGGGAGGTCCTACAATGAGCAGTTCTTC	TRBV20-1	TRBJ2-1	many	TRBD2
CASSPPQAGVNEQFF	TGTGCCAGCAGTCCCCCGCAGGCCGGGGTCAATGAGCAGTTCTTC	TRBV28	TRBJ2-1	many	.
CASSPDGGQETQYF	TGTGCCAGCAGCCCCGATGGCGGGCAAGAGACCCAGTACTTC	TRBV3-1	TRBJ2-5	few	.
CSAPVAGGPNEQYF	TGCAGTGCCCCGGTAGCGGGAGGTCCCAACGAGCAGTACTTC	TRBV20-1	TRBJ2-7	many	TRBD2
CASSRGRYEQYF	TGTGCCAGCAGTCGGGGGCGTTACGAGCAGTACTTC	TRBV12-3/TRBV12-4	TRBJ2-7	many	.
CASSGDRAYSNQPQHF	TGTGCCAGCAGTGGTGACAGGGCATATAGCAATCAGCCCCAGCATTTT	TRBV12-3/TRBV12-4	TRBJ1-5	many	TRBD1
CSVPRDRGTGELFF	TGCAGCGTTCCCCGGGACAGGGGGACCGGGGAGCTGTTTTTT	TRBV29-1	TRBJ2-2	few	TRBD1
CASSLTVGVGTGSSGANVLTF	TGTGCCAGCAGTTTGACTGTGGGAGTTGGGACAGGAAGCTCTGGGGCCAACGTCCTGACTTTC	TRBV28	TRBJ2-6	.	TRBD1
CASSLTLQPQHF	TGTGCCAGCAGTTTGACTCTTCAGCCCCAGCATTTT	TRBV28	TRBJ1-5	many	.
CASSPYTTRSSYNEQFF	TGTGCCAGCAGCCCCTACACGACTCGATCTTCCTACAATGAGCAGTTCTTC	TRBV11-2	TRBJ2-1	.	.
CASSQGPKAEAKNIQYF	TGCGCCAGCAGCCAAGGCCCGAAGGCTGAAGCCAAAAACATTCAGTACTTC	TRBV4-1	TRBJ2-4	few	.
CSARDPGLAGFRGWFF	TGCAGTGCTAGAGATCCAGGACTAGCGGGATTCAGAGGTTGGTTCTTC	TRBV20-1	TRBJ2-1	many	TRBD2
CASRRDSNYGYTF	TGTGCCAGCAGACGCGACAGCAACTATGGCTACACCTTC	TRBV6-1	TRBJ1-2	many	.
CASSQGQAGTDTQYF	TGCGCCAGCAGCCAAGGACAAGCGGGAACAGATACGCAGTATTTT	TRBV4-1	TRBJ2-3	.	TRBD2
CASSLRVNEQFF	TGTGCCAGCAGCTTGCGGGTGAATGAGCAGTTCTTC	TRBV5-6	TRBJ2-1	.	.
CASSLEGLARSNEQFF	TGTGCCAGCAGCTTAGAAGGACTAGCGAGATCCAATGAGCAGTTCTTC	TRBV7-6	TRBJ2-1	many	TRBD2
CASSLGLVPGELFF	TGTGCCAGCAGTTTGGGTTTAGTGCCCGGGGAGCTGTTTTTT	TRBV12-3/TRBV12-4	TRBJ2-2	many	.